This T cell receptor beta chain was recovered during a study of CD8 T cells in Susac syndrome. Regarding the study as a whole: By the study's own acknowledgment, its TCR sequencing and HLA analysis included relatively few individuals.

The V and J ends lost 8 bases and 0 bases respectively, with 14 bases between them. Per the germline V gene, CDR1 is SNHLY and CDR2 is FYNNEI. The length of the CDR3 is 14 residues. As concerns this clonotype: Antigen specificity is unknown.

Random hexamers served to reverse transcribe roughly 0.5 to 1 ug RNA. TCRdb fed the immunoSEQ multiplex PCR reads into MiXCR, producing one record per CDR3 protein. The repertoire holds more than 55,000 distinct CDR3 sequences, with 85% to 95% as singletons. This receptor was taken from a human donor in good health. The V and J genes are TRBV2 and TRBJ2-7; possibly TRBD2 for D (6 bases). Sequenced material: CD8+ T cells from PBMCs. The CDR3 DNA sequence: TGTGCCAGCTCGGATCGGGGGACCTCCTACGAGCAGTACTTC. Its translation is CASSDRGTSYEQYF.